This T cell receptor (beta chain) was observed in a study of T cells in Graves' hyperthyroidism and ophthalmopathy. The sample holds a few counts of this clonotype. V shed 5 bases and J shed 0 bases, with 11 bases lying between them. There are 14 residues in the CDR3. RNA transcripts were the template for amplifying TCR beta CDR3 regions. An initial round of RT-PCR targeting the TCR CDR3 relied on the HTBI primer set. TCRdb reprocessed the multiplex PCR reads with MiXCR, giving one entry per CDR3 protein. The table includes some 460,000 distinct CDR3 sequences, less than 20% detected once. This chain uses TRBV12-3 or TRBV12-4 with TRBJ2-7; tentatively, D is TRBD1 or TRBD2 (6 bases each). The sequence came from a woman aged 18-35 years with Graves' hyperthyroidism. The sequenced sample consisted of blood. The CDR3 region has the DNA TGTGCCAGCAGTGGAGGGACAAGCTCCTACGAGCAGTACTTC. Translated: CASSGGTSSYEQYF.